The source of this T cell receptor beta chain is a study of blood T cell repertoires in COVID-19. Across the whole study: COVID-19 samples collected from the United States, Italy and Spain covered acute and convalescent phases. Sample material is recorded as cDNA or gDNA derived from T cells, B-cell-depleted T cells, or PBMCs.

As handled by the study authors: For nucleated cells, counts were estimated from reference gene primer amplification. Clones were read by immunoSEQ multiplex PCR, and TCRdb kept only the in-frame ones, dropping some. For V, J and clone size, that table is used; D and trimming come from the DNA. There are about 320,000 clones in the sample; roughly 82% occur only once, and about 1.6% lies in the top ten. Per germline, CDR1 MDHEN and CDR2 SYDVKM. The germline V and J ends were trimmed by 4 bases and 2 bases, with 25 bases remaining between them. The CDR3 loop spans 19 amino acids. Only one count was recorded for this clone.

V usage is TRBV28 and J usage is TRBJ2-3; D is perhaps TRBD2 (6 bases). This receptor was obtained from a woman between 50 and 59 years old with acute or convalescent COVID-19. Sample: peripheral blood. The CDR3 here is CASSSPTDYLTEDTDTQYF. CDR3 DNA: TGTGCCAGCAGTTCCCCTACGGACTACCTCACGGAGGACACAGATACGCAGTATTTT. Based on the CDR3 plus reference TRBV28 and TRBJ2-3, the full variable domain is DVKVTQSSRYLVKRTGEKVFLECVQDMDHENMFWYRQDPGLGLRLIYFSYDVKMKEKGDIPEGYSVSREKKERFSLILESASTNQTSMYLCASSSPTDYLTEDTDTQYFGPGTRLTVL.